The 5 T cell receptor beta chains below come from one sample, sequenced in a study of T cells expressing NK-cell markers. TCRdb re-called the 5' RACE reads, yielding one record per CDR3 amino acid sequence without DNA. The table for this sample gives roughly 280,000 distinct CDR3 sequences. Sequencing was performed on blood T cells: a sorted CD56 or NKG2C T cell subset, CD4+ or CD8+ T cells, or bulk PBMC T cells (not recorded which). The origin of the receptors is a man younger than 30 in good health.

This chain connects TRBV18 to TRBJ2-1. The germline V gene encodes CDR1 KGHSH and CDR2 LQKENI. CDR3 length: 19 amino acids. The CDR3 here is CASSRQGSGPLSSYNEQFF.

The chain uses TRBV29-1 and TRBJ2-1; TCRdb proposes TRBD1, but this gene call is untestable without DNA. In germline, CDR1 is SQVTM, CDR2 ANQGSEA. This CDR3 contains 19 residues. The CDR3 loop reads CSVERFGQFSGSAYNEQFF.

The chain recombines TRBV6-5 with TRBJ2-2. The CDR3 runs to 16 residues. Germline V CDR1 and CDR2: MNHEY, SVGAGI. CDR3 residues: CASSLRGSANTGELFF.

The V call is TRBV6-9, the J call TRBJ2-1; TCRdb's D gene call, TRBD1, goes unchecked for lack of DNA. In germline, CDR1 is MNHGY, CDR2 SVAAGI. CDR3 length: 15 amino acids. The CDR3 spells CASSLKRQGDNEQFF.

The chain is built from TRBV7-9 and TRBJ2-1; the D gene TCRdb calls, TRBD1, cannot be checked with no DNA. CDR1 is SEHNR, CDR2 FQNEAQ, per germline (reference sequence). CDR3 length: 14 residues. Here the CDR3 reads CASSPGQKKAEQFF.